One T cell receptor (beta chain) is described in this entry. Assay used: immunoSEQ multiplex PCR; TCRdb lists only in-frame clones, some missing. The sample comprises over 70,000 clones, around 89% of which are singletons, and more than 14% rests with the top ten. The CDR3 has 15 amino acids. The ends lost 7 bases at V and 3 bases at J; junction bases unmatched: 7. The V gene's germline CDR1 is SNHLY and CDR2 FYNNEI. This sample stems from a study of siplizumab effects on memory and regulatory T cells. This sequence was found in a human donor in good health. Sequencing input: CD4+ T cells sorted from blood. J is TRBJ1-5 and V is TRBV2; 9 bases agree with TRBD1. The CDR3 DNA reads TGTGCCAGCAAGGACGGGACAGGGTCCAATCAGCCCCAGCATTTT. Translation: CASKDGTGSNQPQHF. The entire variable domain, with the rest obtained from reference TRBV2 and TRBJ1-5, is as follows: EPEVTQTPSHQVTQMGQEVILRCVPISNHLYFYWYRQILGQKVEFLVSFYNNEISEKSEIFDDQFSVERPDGSNFTLKIRSTKLEDSAMYFCASKDGTGSNQPQHFGDGTRLSIL.